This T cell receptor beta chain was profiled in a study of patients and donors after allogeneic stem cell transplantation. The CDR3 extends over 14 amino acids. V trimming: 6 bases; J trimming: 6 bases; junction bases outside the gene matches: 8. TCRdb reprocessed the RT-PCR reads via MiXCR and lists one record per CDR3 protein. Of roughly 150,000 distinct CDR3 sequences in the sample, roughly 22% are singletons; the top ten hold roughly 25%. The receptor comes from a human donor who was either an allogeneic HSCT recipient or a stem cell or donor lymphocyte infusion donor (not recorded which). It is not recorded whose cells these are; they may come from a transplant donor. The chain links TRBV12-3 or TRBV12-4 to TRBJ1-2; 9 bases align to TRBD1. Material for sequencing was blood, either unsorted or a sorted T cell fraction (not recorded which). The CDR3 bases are TGTGCCAGCAGCAAAGACAGGGGGTATGATGGCTACACCTTC. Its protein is CASSKDRGYDGYTF.